A selection of T cell receptor beta chains follows, all from one sample in a study of T cells in Graves' hyperthyroidism and ophthalmopathy. TCRdb reprocessed the multiplex PCR reads with MiXCR, giving one entry per CDR3 protein. Of roughly 250,000 distinct CDR3 sequences listed, approximately 20% are singletons. Input material: blood. The receptors shown here come from a man aged 25 to 40 with Graves' ophthalmopathy. The CDR3 runs from the conserved cysteine through the conserved F or W. Each record gives: clone size, J gene, D gene, V gene, CDR3 protein, CDR3 DNA. D genes are given only for firm matches. Where a row states a size, it is once, few, many or the class of an expanded clone; other rows omit it.

size: -
J: TRBJ1-2
D: -
V: TRBV28
CDR3: CASNFTGRYGYTF
DNA: TGTGCCAGCAATTTCACAGGGCGCTATGGCTACACCTTC

size: few
J: TRBJ2-1
D: -
V: TRBV19
CDR3: CASSGTPGGQFF
DNA: TGTGCCAGTAGCGGGACCCCAGGTGGGCAGTTCTTC

size: many
J: TRBJ2-3
D: -
V: TRBV5-6
CDR3: CASSLKDLTDTQYF
DNA: TGTGCCAGCAGCTTGAAGGACCTCACAGATACGCAGTATTTT

size: -
J: TRBJ2-3
D: -
V: TRBV20-1
CDR3: CSAWKDGDTQYF
DNA: TGCAGTGCTTGGAAAGACGGAGATACGCAGTATTTT

size: many
J: TRBJ1-5
D: TRBD1
V: TRBV30
CDR3: CAWDRGFSNQPQHF
DNA: TGTGCCTGGGACAGGGGCTTTAGCAATCAGCCCCAGCATTTT

size: -
J: TRBJ2-7
D: TRBD2
V: TRBV2
CDR3: CASSITSGSYEQYF
DNA: TGTGCCAGCAGTATAACTAGCGGCTCCTACGAGCAGTACTTC

size: -
J: TRBJ1-5
D: -
V: TRBV28
CDR3: CASIIRGEGQPQHF
DNA: TGTGCCAGCATCATCCGCGGGGAGGGCCAGCCCCAGCATTTT

size: few
J: TRBJ1-2
D: TRBD1
V: TRBV20-1
CDR3: CSARVLTGDYGYTF
DNA: TGCAGTGCTAGAGTATTGACAGGGGACTATGGCTACACCTTC

size: -
J: TRBJ1-5
D: -
V: TRBV6-1
CDR3: CASILRQGSRQPQHF
DNA: TGTGCCAGCATCCTAAGGCAGGGTTCGAGGCAGCCCCAGCATTTT

size: many
J: TRBJ1-2
D: -
V: TRBV18
CDR3: CASSPNGDYGYTF
DNA: TGTGCCAGCTCACCAAACGGAGACTATGGCTACACCTTC

size: few
J: TRBJ1-5
D: -
V: TRBV4-1
CDR3: CASSQEVTRPHNQPQHF
DNA: TGCGCCAGCAGCCAAGAAGTTACGAGACCTCACAATCAGCCCCAGCATTTT

size: -
J: TRBJ2-7
D: TRBD1
V: TRBV19
CDR3: CASSPRETGRHEQYF
DNA: TGTGCCAGTAGTCCCCGTGAGACAGGGCGACACGAGCAGTACTTC

size: many
J: TRBJ2-2
D: -
V: TRBV30
CDR3: CAWSTSYTGELFF
DNA: TGTGCCTGGAGTACGAGTTACACCGGGGAGCTGTTTTTT

size: -
J: TRBJ1-2
D: -
V: TRBV20-1
CDR3: CSTYRRRGKEMDNYGYTF
DNA: TGCAGTACCTATCGAAGACGGGGCAAGGAAATGGACAATTATGGCTACACCTTC

size: -
J: TRBJ1-2
D: TRBD1
V: TRBV24-1
CDR3: CATSESGQGEKGYTF
DNA: TGTGCCACCAGTGAATCGGGACAGGGGGAAAAGGGCTACACCTTC

size: many
J: TRBJ2-2
D: TRBD2
V: TRBV2
CDR3: CASSDEREGNTGELFF
DNA: TGTGCCAGCAGTGACGAGCGGGAGGGGAACACCGGGGAGCTGTTTTTT